What follows are 4 T cell receptor beta chains derived from one specimen sequenced in a study of T cells in Graves' hyperthyroidism and ophthalmopathy. Amplification of TCR beta CDR3 regions was performed using RNA transcripts as template. Using the HTBI primer set, a first-round RT-PCR was run on the TCR CDR3. TCRdb itself ran the multiplex PCR reads through MiXCR, one entry per CDR3 protein. The repertoire holds around 420,000 distinct CDR3 sequences, with around 16% as singletons. The material sequenced was blood. The receptor set was obtained from a woman between 18 and 30 years old with Graves' hyperthyroidism.

This clonotype was counted at least ten times. V is TRBV15 and J is TRBJ1-4, with 8 bases lining up with TRBD1. CDR3 length: 14 residues. Germline V lookup: CDR1 LNHNV, CDR2 YYDKDF (reference sequence). V dropped 5 bases and J dropped 8; count of bases not matched to a gene: 7. The CDR3 nucleotides are TGTGCCACCAGCGAAGACAGGGGTCAGGAAAAACTGTTTTTT. Translating gives CATSEDRGQEKLFF.

This chain links TRBV4-1 with TRBJ2-1; a possible D gene is TRBD2 (6 bases). CDR3 length equals 16 residues. Trimming stripped 0 bases from V and 5 bases from J, with 14 bases between. Germline V CDR1 and CDR2: MGHRA, YSYEKL. CDR3 sequence: CASSQERLVTHNEQFF. CDR3 sequence (DNA): TGCGCCAGCAGCCAAGAGCGACTAGTGACCCACAATGAGCAGTTCTTC.

This clonotype appeared many times. This sequence joins TRBV13 and TRBJ2-1; D might be TRBD1 (6 bases). This CDR3 spans 16 amino acids. Trimming took 5 bases from V and 4 from J, leaving 18 bases between them. CDR1 is PRHDT and CDR2 is FYEKMQ in the germline V gene (reference sequence). This CDR3 reads CASSLQPRGRYNEQFF. The CDR3 DNA reads TGTGCCAGCAGCCTCCAGCCTAGGGGGAGATACAATGAGCAGTTCTTC.

This clonotype was detected ten times or more. V gene TRBV2 combines with J gene TRBJ2-7; 7 nucleotides align to TRBD1. Trimming removed 4 bases from V and 4 bases from J; junction bases left unmatched: 4. The CDR3 is 13 residues long. CDR1 and CDR2 (germline): SNHLY, FYNNEI. For the CDR3, the DNA is TGTGCCAGCAGTGGGACAGGATTTTACGAGCAGTACTTC. Translated, it gives CASSGTGFYEQYF.